These 9 T cell receptor beta chains came from one sample sequenced in a study of T-cell reconstitution after alpha-beta-depleted transplantation in children (dated by TCRdb to 2016 to 2017). Library preparation used PCR. Sequencing instrument: Illumina HiSeq 2500. TCR libraries were prepared with molecular barcoding, using unique molecular identifiers to normalize TCRbeta repertoire quantification. TCRdb ran its own pipeline on the public reads, namely fastp trimming at Q25 and MiXCR clone calling, and kept in-frame beta chains. For every CDR3 protein sequence, its rows merge into one entry that carries the most common genes and DNA. In this sample the table shows roughly 190,000 distinct CDR3 sequences, less than 15% of which occur a single time. Of the sample, about 12% is held by the ten largest clones. The input for sequencing was PBMCs from the stem cell graft donor, taken from the stem cell graft. The receptor source for this set is a human donor who donated a stem cell graft to a child with acute lymphoblastic leukemia.

This clonotype was found many times. The rearrangement links TRBV7-9 to TRBJ2-5; D gene unclear. V was cut by 0 bases and J by 4 bases, with 9 bases left in between. The germline V gene has CDR1 SEHNR and CDR2 FQNEAQ (reference sequence). This CDR3 is 14 amino acids long. The CDR3 bases are TGTGCCAGCAGCTTAGCGCCAACCCGAGAGACCCAGTACTTC. Its translation is CASSLAPTRETQYF.

This clonotype appeared a few times. The chain links TRBV5-1 to TRBJ1-1; D remains ambiguous. Germline-derived CDR1 and CDR2 are SGHRS and YFSETQ. V was clipped by 4 bases and J by 3 bases, with 16 bases between them. CDR3 length: 15 amino acids. The CDR3 coding sequence is TGCGCCAGCAGCGGTCGGACGACTCTCGACACTGAAGCTTTCTTT. This codes for CASSGRTTLDTEAFF.

The sample holds many counts of this clonotype. The V and J genes are TRBV20-1 and TRBJ2-2, with 9 bases identical to TRBD2. Germline assignment: CDR1 DFQATT and CDR2 SNEGSKA (reference sequence). V was clipped by 1 base and J by 5 bases; unmatched bases: 5. The CDR3 is 15 amino acids. The CDR3 region has the DNA TGCAGTGCTAGAGCTGCGGGAGGGCAAACCGGGGAGCTGTTTTTT. It encodes CSARAAGGQTGELFF.

In its sample, this clonotype was seen a few times. The chain is built from TRBV10-3 and TRBJ2-3; unclear D gene. Germline V gene data show CDR1 as ENHRY and CDR2 as SYGVKD. The V gene lost 4 bases and the J gene lost 0 bases, with 8 bases spanning the gap. This CDR3 has 14 residues. The CDR3 spells CAISGGQSTDTQYF. The CDR3 DNA is TGTGCCATCAGTGGTGGGCAGAGCACAGATACGCAGTATTTT.

This clonotype was detected many times. The chain links TRBV5-1 to TRBJ1-2; D is unclear. Germline V gives CDR1 SGHRS, CDR2 YFSETQ. This CDR3 contains 14 residues. V was cut by 2 bases and J by 4 bases, with 12 bases left in between. The CDR3 reads CASSFAADVYGYTF. CDR3 sequence (DNA): TGCGCCAGCAGCTTTGCGGCGGATGTCTATGGCTACACCTTC. Looking up the rest from reference TRBV5-1 and TRBJ1-2 gives the full variable domain: KAGVTQTPRYLIKTRGQQVTLSCSPISGHRSVSWYQQTPGQGLQFLFEYFSETQRNKGNFPGRFSGRQFSNSRSEMNVSTLELGDSALYLCASSFAADVYGYTFGSGTRLTVV.

The table lists this clonotype with many counts. The chain joins TRBV29-1 to TRBJ2-3; 8 bases agree with TRBD1. V trimming: 3 bases; J trimming: 3 bases; junction bases outside the gene matches: 5. This CDR3 has 14 amino acids. CDR1 is SQVTM, CDR2 ANQGSEA, per germline. The CDR3 loop reads CSVDGQGGTDTQYF. The CDR3 nucleotides read TGCAGCGTTGATGGACAGGGTGGGACAGATACGCAGTATTTT.

This clonotype was seen ten or more times. V gene TRBV5-1 combines with J gene TRBJ1-1; D remains unclear. The CDR3 runs 13 residues. Trimming cost V 2 bases and J 0 bases, with 5 bases left between them. Germline V lookup: CDR1 SGHRS, CDR2 YFSETQ. This CDR3 reads CASSFRMNTEAFF. CDR3 bases: TGCGCCAGCAGCTTTCGAATGAACACTGAAGCTTTCTTT.

The chain combines TRBV20-1 with TRBJ1-3; 8 nucleotides agree with TRBD1. J gave up 1 base and V 3 bases, and 17 bases lay outside the gene matches. This CDR3 contains 19 residues. Germline V gene sequence: CDR1 DFQATT, CDR2 SNEGSKA (reference sequence). The CDR3 coding sequence is TGCAGTGCTAGGGCCCCGCCCGGGACAGGTTTCAGGTCTGGAAACACCATATATTTT. This codes for CSARAPPGTGFRSGNTIYF.

This clonotype was counted ten times or more. The chain has TRBV5-1 and TRBJ1-1, with TRBD1 identical over 7 bases. J gave up 0 bases and V 8 bases, and 7 bases lay outside the gene matches. The CDR3 is made up of 14 amino acids. CDR1 and CDR2 (germline): SGHRS, YFSETQ. This chain's CDR3 is CARKSGTVNTEAFF. The CDR3 nucleotides are TGCGCCAGGAAATCCGGGACAGTGAACACTGAAGCTTTCTTT.